The T cell receptor (beta chain) described here comes from a study of T cells in tumors after PD-1 blockade. The study's findings and limits: Peripheral recruitment is suggested, as some novel exhausted tumor clones were in pre-treatment blood.

On this clone: The antigen is unknown.

Genomic DNA template from tumor biopsies or peripheral blood, roughly 616 ng to 6,500 ng input. Some clones are missing from TCRdb's copy, which holds only in-frame ones; the method was immunoSEQ multiplex PCR. The table shows about 63,000 clones, with about 74% occurring only once. The sequence derives from a human donor with basal cell carcinoma. Sequencing was performed on PBMCs, taken after anti-PD-1 treatment.

CDR3 region: CASSPEGEYNEQFF. The CDR3, as DNA: TGTGCCAGCAGCCCCGAGGGGGAGTACAATGAGCAGTTCTTC. The rearrangement links TRBV7-9 to TRBJ2-1; possibly TRBD1 for D (6 bases). This CDR3 is 14 amino acids long. The V end was cut by 5 bases, the J end by 4 bases, with 12 bases between. The germline CDR1 and CDR2 sequences are SEHNR and FQNEAQ (reference sequence).